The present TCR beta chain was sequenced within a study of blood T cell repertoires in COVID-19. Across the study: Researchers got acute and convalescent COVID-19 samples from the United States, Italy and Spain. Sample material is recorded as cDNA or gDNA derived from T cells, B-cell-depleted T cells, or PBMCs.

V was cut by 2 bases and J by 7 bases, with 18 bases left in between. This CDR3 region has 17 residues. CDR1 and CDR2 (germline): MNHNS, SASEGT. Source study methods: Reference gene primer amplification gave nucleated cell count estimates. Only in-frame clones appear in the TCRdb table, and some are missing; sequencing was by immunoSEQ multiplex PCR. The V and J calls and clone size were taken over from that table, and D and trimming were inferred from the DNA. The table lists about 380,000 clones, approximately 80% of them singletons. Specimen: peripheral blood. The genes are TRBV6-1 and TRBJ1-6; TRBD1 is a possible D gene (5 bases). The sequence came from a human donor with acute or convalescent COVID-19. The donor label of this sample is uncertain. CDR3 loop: CASSERIGETPNSPLHF. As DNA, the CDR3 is TGTGCCAGCAGTGAAAGGATAGGGGAAACTCCGAATTCACCCCTCCACTTT.